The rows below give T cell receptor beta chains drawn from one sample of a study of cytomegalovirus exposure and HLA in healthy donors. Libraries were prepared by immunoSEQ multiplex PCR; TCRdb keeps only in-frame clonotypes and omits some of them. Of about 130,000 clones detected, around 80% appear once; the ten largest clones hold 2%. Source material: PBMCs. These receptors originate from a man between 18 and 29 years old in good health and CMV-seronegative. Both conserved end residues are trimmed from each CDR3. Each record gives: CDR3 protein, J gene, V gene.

ASSHGTSGTYEQY | TRBJ2-7 | TRBV4-3
ASSQRVATSEPL | TRBJ2-1 | TRBV7-2
ASSVLNSGRGSDTQY | TRBJ2-3 | TRBV9
ASSFLPWAGGANTGELF | TRBJ2-2 | TRBV7-6
ASSTDRGLGDTQY | TRBJ2-3 | TRBV10-1
ASSLAALVGPLSGYT | TRBJ1-2 | TRBV5-1
SVGGILAYNEQF | TRBJ2-1 | TRBV29-1
ASTLAGGSYEQY | TRBJ2-7 | TRBV6-5
ASSYGRVDTQY | TRBJ2-3 | TRBV6-5
ASSQDRGVNYGYT | TRBJ1-2 | TRBV4-1
ASSLGRSFSGANVLT | TRBJ2-6 | TRBV27